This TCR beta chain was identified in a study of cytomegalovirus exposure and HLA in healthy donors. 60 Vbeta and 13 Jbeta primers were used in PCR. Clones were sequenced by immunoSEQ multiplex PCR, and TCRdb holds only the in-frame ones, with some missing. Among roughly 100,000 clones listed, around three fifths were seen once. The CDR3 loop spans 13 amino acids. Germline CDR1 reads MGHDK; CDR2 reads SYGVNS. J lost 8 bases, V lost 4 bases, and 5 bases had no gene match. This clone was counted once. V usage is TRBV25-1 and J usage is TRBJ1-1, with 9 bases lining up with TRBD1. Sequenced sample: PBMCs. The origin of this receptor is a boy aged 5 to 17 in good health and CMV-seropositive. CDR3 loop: CASSATGGREAFF. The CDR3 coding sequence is TGTGCCAGCAGTGCAACAGGGGGCAGGGAAGCTTTCTTT.